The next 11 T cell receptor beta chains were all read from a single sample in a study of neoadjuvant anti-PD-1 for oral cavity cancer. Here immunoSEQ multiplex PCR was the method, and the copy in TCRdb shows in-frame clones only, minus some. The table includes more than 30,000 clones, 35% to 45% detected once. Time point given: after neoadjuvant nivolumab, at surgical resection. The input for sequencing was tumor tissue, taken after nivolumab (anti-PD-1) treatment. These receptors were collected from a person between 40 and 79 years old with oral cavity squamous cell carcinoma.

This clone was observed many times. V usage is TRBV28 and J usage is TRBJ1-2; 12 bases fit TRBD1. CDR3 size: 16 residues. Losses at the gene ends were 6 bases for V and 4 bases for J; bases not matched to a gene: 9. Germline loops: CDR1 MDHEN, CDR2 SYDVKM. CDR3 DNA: TGTGCCAGCAGCTCCAGCGGGACAGGGGGCATCTATGGCTACACCTTC. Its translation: CASSSSGTGGIYGYTF.

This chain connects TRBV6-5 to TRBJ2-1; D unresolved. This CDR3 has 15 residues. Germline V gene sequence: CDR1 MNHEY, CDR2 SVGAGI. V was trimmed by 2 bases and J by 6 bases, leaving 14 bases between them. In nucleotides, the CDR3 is TGTGCCAGCAGTTACGAGTTACGGCAAGGCAATGAGCAGTTCTTC. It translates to CASSYELRQGNEQFF.

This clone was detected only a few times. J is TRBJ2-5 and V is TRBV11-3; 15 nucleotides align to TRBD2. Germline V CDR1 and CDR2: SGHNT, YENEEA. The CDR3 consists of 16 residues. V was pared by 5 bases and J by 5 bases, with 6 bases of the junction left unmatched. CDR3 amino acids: CASSPGLAGGGETQYF. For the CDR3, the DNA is TGTGCCAGCAGCCCCGGACTAGCGGGAGGGGGCGAGACCCAGTACTTC. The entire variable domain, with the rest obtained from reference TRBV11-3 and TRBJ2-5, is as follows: EAGVVQSPRYKIIEKKQPVAFWCNPISGHNTLYWYLQNLGQGPELLIRYENEEAVDDSQLPKDRFSAERLKGVDSTLKIQPAELGDSAVYLCASSPGLAGGGETQYFGPGTRLLVL.

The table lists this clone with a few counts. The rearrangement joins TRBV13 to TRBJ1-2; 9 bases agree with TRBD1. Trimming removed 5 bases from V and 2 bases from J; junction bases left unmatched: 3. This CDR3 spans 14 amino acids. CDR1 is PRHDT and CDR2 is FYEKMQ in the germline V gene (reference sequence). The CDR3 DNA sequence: TGTGCCAGCAGCCTGGGGACAGGGAACTATGGCTACACCTTC. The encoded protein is CASSLGTGNYGYTF.

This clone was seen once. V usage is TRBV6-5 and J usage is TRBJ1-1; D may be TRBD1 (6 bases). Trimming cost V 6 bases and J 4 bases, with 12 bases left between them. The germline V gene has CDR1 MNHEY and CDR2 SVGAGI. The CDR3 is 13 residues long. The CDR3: CASRGGGGTEAFF. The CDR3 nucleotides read TGTGCCAGCAGGGGGGGAGGGGGCACTGAAGCTTTCTTT.

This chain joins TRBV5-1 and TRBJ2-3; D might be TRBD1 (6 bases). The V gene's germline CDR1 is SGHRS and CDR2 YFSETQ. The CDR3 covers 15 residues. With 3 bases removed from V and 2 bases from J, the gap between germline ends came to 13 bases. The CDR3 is CASSWDTPFTDTQYF. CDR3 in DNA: TGCGCCAGCAGCTGGGACACCCCTTTCACAGATACGCAGTATTTT. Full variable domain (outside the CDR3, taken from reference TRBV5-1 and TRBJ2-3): KAGVTQTPRYLIKTRGQQVTLSCSPISGHRSVSWYQQTPGQGLQFLFEYFSETQRNKGNFPGRFSGRQFSNSRSEMNVSTLELGDSALYLCASSWDTPFTDTQYFGPGTRLTVL.

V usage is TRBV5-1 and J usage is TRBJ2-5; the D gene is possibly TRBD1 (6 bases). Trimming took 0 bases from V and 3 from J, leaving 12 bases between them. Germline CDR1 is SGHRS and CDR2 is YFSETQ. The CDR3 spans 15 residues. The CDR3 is CASSLGATGKETQYF. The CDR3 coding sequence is TGCGCCAGCAGCTTGGGGGCGACAGGAAAAGAGACCCAGTACTTC.

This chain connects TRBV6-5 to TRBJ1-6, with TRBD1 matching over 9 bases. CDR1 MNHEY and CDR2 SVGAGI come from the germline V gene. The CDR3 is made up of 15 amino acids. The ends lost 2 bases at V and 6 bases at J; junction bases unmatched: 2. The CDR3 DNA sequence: TGTGCCAGCAGTTACCGACAGGGGGGTAATTCACCCCTCCACTTT. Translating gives CASSYRQGGNSPLHF.

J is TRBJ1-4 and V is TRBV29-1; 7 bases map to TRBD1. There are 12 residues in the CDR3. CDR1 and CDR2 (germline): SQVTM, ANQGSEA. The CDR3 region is CSGRTGGEKLFF. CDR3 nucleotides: TGCAGTGGACGGACAGGAGGAGAAAAACTGTTTTTT.

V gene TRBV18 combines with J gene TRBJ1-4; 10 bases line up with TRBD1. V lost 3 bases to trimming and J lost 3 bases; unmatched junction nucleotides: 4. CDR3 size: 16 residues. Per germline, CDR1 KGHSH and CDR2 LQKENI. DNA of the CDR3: TGTGCCAGCTCACCGGACAGGGGGAGGTCTAATGAAAAACTGTTTTTT. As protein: CASSPDRGRSNEKLFF.

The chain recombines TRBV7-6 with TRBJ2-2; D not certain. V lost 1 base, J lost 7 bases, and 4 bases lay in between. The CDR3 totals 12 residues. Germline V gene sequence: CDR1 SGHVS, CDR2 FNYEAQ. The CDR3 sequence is CASSLVGGELFF. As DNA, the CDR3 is TGTGCCAGCAGCTTAGTCGGCGGGGAGCTGTTTTTT.